Each of the 8 T cell receptor beta chains below was sequenced from the same sample in a study of beta chain features in type 1 diabetes (dated by TCRdb to between 2017 and 2018). Receptor libraries were prepared by the immunoSEQ multiplex PCR assay. The entire amount of isolated RNA was reverse transcribed using the High Capacity cDNA Reverse Transcription Kit, so the sequenced TCRB transcripts were expressed ones. TCRdb stores this immuneACCESS table with in-frame sequences only. Part of the clones is absent; in the studies checked, under half of the shortfall reflects unresolved V genes, and no reason is known for the rest. The sample records nearly 250,000 clones, 68% of which are singletons. The ten largest clones add up to 0.053% of the sample. Material: naive CD4+ T cells from blood. What the cell subset or site label conveys for this sample: true naive CD4+ T cells. Receptor source: a man aged 30 to 45 in good health.

This clone occurred once. V gene TRBV14 combines with J gene TRBJ1-2; D is unclear. The CDR3 runs 14 residues. Trimming left V 3 bases short and J 1 base short, with 9 bases between. CDR1 SGHDN and CDR2 FVKESK come from the germline V gene. CDR3 amino acids: CASSQSTLNYGYTF. The CDR3 bases are TGTGCCAGCAGCCAGTCCACACTTAACTATGGCTACACCTTC. The complete variable domain, with remaining parts taken from reference TRBV14 and TRBJ1-2, reads EAGVTQFPSHSVIEKGQTVTLRCDPISGHDNLYWYRRVMGKEIKFLLHFVKESKQDESGMPNNRFLAERTGGTYSTLKVQPAELEDSGVYFCASSQSTLNYGYTFGSGTRLTVV.

CDR3 loop: CSVEKGGRISTDTQYF. CDR3 DNA: TGCAGCGTTGAAAAGGGAGGACGAATTAGCACAGATACGCAGTATTTT. The rearrangement uses TRBV29-1 and TRBJ2-3, with D tentatively TRBD2 (6 bases). Trimming cost V 2 bases and J 0 bases, with 15 bases left between them. The CDR3 extends over 16 amino acids. Germline V gene lookup returns CDR1 SQVTM and CDR2 ANQGSEA.

The table lists this clone with a few counts. CDR3 protein: CSVEVTGNTEAFF. DNA for the CDR3: TGCAGCGTTGAGGTGACAGGGAACACTGAAGCTTTCTTT. The chain recombines TRBV29-1 with TRBJ1-1, with a tentative D call TRBD1 (6 bases). V lost 3 bases to trimming and J lost 1 base, with 9 bases between them. The germline CDR1 and CDR2 sequences are SQVTM and ANQGSEA. CDR3 size: 13 residues.

This clone was picked up a small number of times. The same CDR3 is also encoded by other DNA sequences in this sample. This chain links TRBV29-1 with TRBJ1-1, with 7 bases matching TRBD1. CDR3 length: 12 residues. Germline-derived CDR1 and CDR2 are SQVTM and ANQGSEA. V lost 7 bases to trimming and J lost 2 bases; unmatched junction nucleotides: 4. Here the CDR3 reads CSARQGNTEAFF. In DNA form, the CDR3 reads TGCAGCGCACGACAGGGTAACACTGAAGCTTTCTTT.

The gene calls are TRBV29-1 and TRBJ2-7, with a weak D call TRBD1 (5 bases). This CDR3 contains 14 residues. V was trimmed by 6 bases and J by 7 bases, leaving 22 bases between them. Germline loops: CDR1 SQVTM, CDR2 ANQGSEA. This chain's CDR3 is CSVVGQTGLREQYF. CDR3 sequence (DNA): TGCAGCGTGGTGGGGCAGACCGGCCTACGAGAGCAGTACTTC.

The J gene is TRBJ2-5, the V gene TRBV4-1; D is ambiguous. CDR1 is MGHRA and CDR2 is YSYEKL in the germline V gene. V lost 2 bases, J lost 1 base, and 14 bases lay in between. CDR3 length equals 16 residues. The CDR3 DNA follows: TGCGCCAGCAGCCAAATCGTTTCCCTCGGCCAAGAGACCCAGTACTTC. Encoded protein: CASSQIVSLGQETQYF.

This clone was observed a few times. This chain links TRBV14 with TRBJ2-4; D call uncertain. V was cut by 0 bases and J by 2 bases, with 5 bases left in between. Germline V gene sequence: CDR1 SGHDN, CDR2 FVKESK. The CDR3 is 14 residues long. CDR3 bases: TGTGCCAGCAGCCAAGATCTGACCAAAAACATTCAGTACTTC. Its protein product is CASSQDLTKNIQYF.

The chain links TRBV4-3 to TRBJ2-5; TRBD1 might be the D (6 bases). Trimming removed 0 bases at V and 4 bases at J, with 9 bases between. This CDR3 region has 14 residues. CDR1 and CDR2 (germline): LGHNA, YSLEER. CDR3 in DNA: TGCGCCAGCAGCCAAGACCCCAGGGGAGAGACCCAGTACTTC. It specifies CASSQDPRGETQYF.